The clone carrying this TCR beta chain was detected a few times. As yet, its antigen is unknown. This sample was taken from a study of identical twins. Study results and caveats: Cord blood beta clonotypes present at high abundance carried fewer insertions; no such pattern appeared in memory repertoires. Twins shared out-of-frame alpha sequences with excess low generation probability.

MiXCR, run by TCRdb on the 5' RACE reads, gives a single entry per CDR3 protein. The table lists over 200,000 distinct CDR3 sequences, around a tenth of them singletons, with about 5.2% in the top ten. CDR3 length: 15 residues. V was pared by 4 bases and J by 5 bases, with 17 bases between. Germline V gene data show CDR1 as SQVTM and CDR2 as ANQGSEA. The TCR was taken from a woman aged 18-30 years in good health. The sample consisted of memory (CD45RO+) T cells sorted from blood. This chain connects TRBV29-1 to TRBJ2-2, with D possibly called TRBD1 or TRBD2 (5 bases each). The CDR3 loop reads CSVGRARVVTGELFF. Written as DNA, the CDR3 is TGCAGCGTTGGGCGGGCCAGGGTTGTAACCGGGGAGCTGTTTTTT.